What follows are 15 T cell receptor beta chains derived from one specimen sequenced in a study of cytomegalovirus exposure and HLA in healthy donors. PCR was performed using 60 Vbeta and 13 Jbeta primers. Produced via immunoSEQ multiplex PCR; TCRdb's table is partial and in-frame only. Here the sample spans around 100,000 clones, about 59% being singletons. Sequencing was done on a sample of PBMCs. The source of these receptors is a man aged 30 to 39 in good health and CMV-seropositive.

This CDR3 reads CASSATGDNEQYF. The CDR3 nucleotides are TGTGCCAGCAGTGCTACAGGGGACAACGAGCAGTACTTC. The chain is built from TRBV27 and TRBJ2-7, with TRBD1 matching 7 bases. Germline lookup yields CDR1 MNHEY and CDR2 SMNVEV (reference sequence). With 5 bases clipped from V and 5 bases from J, the junction kept 6 bases outside the gene matches. This CDR3 has 13 amino acids.

CDR3 protein: CASSSGIRGTGLSYEQYF. The CDR3 region has the DNA TGTGCCAGCAGCTCGGGGATACGGGGGACAGGGCTCTCCTACGAGCAGTACTTC. The J gene is TRBJ2-7, the V gene TRBV5-4; 9 nucleotides line up with TRBD1. This CDR3 comprises 18 residues. Germline V lookup: CDR1 SGHNT, CDR2 YYREEE (reference sequence). The J segment lost 0 bases and the V segment lost 3 bases, leaving 13 bases of the junction unmatched.

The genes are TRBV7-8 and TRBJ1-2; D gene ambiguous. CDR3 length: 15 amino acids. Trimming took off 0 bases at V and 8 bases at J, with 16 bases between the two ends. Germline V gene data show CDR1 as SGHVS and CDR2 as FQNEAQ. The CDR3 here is CASSLALGSRRGYTF. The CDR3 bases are TGTGCCAGCAGCTTAGCGCTTGGGAGCCGTCGAGGCTACACCTTC.

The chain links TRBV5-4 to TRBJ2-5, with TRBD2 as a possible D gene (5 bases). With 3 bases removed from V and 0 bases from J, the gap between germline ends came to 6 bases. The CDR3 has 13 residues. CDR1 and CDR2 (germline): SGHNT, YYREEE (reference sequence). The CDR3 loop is CASSSDYQETQYF. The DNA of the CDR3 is TGTGCCAGCAGCTCGGACTACCAAGAGACCCAGTACTTC.

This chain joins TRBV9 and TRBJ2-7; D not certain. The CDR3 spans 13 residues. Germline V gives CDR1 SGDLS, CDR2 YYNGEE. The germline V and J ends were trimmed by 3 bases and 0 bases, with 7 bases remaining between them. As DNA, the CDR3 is TGTGCCAGCAGCGGGAGCTTCTCCTACGAGCAGTACTTC. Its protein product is CASSGSFSYEQYF.

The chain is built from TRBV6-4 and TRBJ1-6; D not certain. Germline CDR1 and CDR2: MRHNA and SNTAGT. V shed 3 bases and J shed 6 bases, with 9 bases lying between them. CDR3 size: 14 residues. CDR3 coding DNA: TGTGCCAGCAGTGATGGCAGTGTTAATTCACCCCTCCACTTT. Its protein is CASSDGSVNSPLHF.

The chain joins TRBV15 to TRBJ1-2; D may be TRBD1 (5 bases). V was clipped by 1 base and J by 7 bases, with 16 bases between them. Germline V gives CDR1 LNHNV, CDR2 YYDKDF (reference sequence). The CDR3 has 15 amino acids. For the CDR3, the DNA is TGTGCCACCAGCAGAGTGGCGGCAGGGCCTAGTGGCTACACCTTC. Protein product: CATSRVAAGPSGYTF.

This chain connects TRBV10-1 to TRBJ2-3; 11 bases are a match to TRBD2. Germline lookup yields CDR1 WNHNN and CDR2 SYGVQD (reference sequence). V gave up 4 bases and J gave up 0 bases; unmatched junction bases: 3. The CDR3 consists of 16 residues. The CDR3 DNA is TGCGCCAGCAGTGCTAGCGGGGGGCCGAGCACAGATACGCAGTATTTT. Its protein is CASSASGGPSTDTQYF.

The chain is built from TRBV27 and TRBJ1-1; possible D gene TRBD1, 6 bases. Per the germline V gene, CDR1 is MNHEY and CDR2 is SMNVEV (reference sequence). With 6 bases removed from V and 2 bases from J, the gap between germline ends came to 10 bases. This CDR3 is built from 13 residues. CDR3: CASRRTANTEAFF. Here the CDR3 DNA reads TGTGCCAGCAGGAGGACAGCAAACACTGAAGCTTTCTTT.

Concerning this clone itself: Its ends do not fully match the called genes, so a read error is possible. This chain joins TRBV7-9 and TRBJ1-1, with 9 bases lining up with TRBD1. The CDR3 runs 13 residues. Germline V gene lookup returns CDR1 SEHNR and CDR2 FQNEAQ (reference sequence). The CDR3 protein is CSSSLRDRAEAFF. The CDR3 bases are TGTTCCAGCAGCTTGCGGGACAGGGCCGAAGCTTTCTTT.

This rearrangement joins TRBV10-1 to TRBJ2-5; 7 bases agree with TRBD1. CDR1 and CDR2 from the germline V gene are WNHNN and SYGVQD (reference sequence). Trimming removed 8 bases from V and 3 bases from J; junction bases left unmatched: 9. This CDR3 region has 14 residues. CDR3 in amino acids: CASAEDRVKETQYF. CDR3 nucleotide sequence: TGCGCCAGCGCAGAAGACAGGGTTAAAGAGACCCAGTACTTC.

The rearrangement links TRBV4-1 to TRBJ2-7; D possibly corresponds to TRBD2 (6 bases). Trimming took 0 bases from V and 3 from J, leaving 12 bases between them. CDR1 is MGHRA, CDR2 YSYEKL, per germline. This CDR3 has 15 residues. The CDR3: CASSQDNRGYYEQYF. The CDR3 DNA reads TGCGCCAGCAGCCAAGATAATCGGGGGTACTACGAGCAGTACTTC.

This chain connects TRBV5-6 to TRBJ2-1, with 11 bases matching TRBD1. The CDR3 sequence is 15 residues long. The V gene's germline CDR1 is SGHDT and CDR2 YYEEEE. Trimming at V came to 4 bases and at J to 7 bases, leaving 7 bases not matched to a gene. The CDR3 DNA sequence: TGTGCCAGCAGCCCCTGGACAGGGGGCTGGAATGAGCAGTTCTTC. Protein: CASSPWTGGWNEQFF.

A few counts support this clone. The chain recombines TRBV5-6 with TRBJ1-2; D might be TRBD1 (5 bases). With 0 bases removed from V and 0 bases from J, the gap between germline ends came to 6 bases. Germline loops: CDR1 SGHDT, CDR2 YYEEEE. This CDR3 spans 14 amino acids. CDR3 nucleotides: TGTGCCAGCAGCTTGGAGGGGTCTAACTATGGCTACACCTTC. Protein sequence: CASSLEGSNYGYTF.

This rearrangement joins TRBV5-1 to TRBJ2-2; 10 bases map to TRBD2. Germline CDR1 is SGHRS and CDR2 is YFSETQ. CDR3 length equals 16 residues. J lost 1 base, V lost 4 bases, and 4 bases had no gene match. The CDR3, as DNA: TGCGCCAGCAGCGGCGGACTAGCGGAGAACACCGGGGAGCTGTTTTTT. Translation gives CASSGGLAENTGELFF.